The following is a T cell receptor (beta chain) sequence with its context. The antigen is unknown. This entry comes from a study of CD8 T cells in Susac syndrome. From blood CD8+ and CD4+ T cells, the TCR beta chain was sequenced. TEMRA cells were FACS-enriched, unlike CD8+ and CD4+ T cells, which were negatively isolated. Findings and limits, study-wide: It was acknowledged in the study that the number of individuals who were included in its TCR sequencing and HLA analysis was relatively small. Susac-specific public clones were found in both the total CD8+ and the CD8+ TEMRA repertoires, with sixteen in the former and roughly 5 in the latter.

A quantity of about 0.45 to 1 ug RNA underwent reverse transcription using random hexamers. TCRdb analysed the immunoSEQ multiplex PCR reads with MiXCR anew, one entry per CDR3 protein. Among around 170,000 distinct CDR3 sequences, just under 95% were seen once, and the ten largest hold about 0.15%. The CDR3 is 14 amino acids. In germline, CDR1 is SGDLS, CDR2 YYNGEE. The V end was cut by 7 bases, the J end by 4 bases, with 17 bases between. The clonotype originates from a human donor with Susac syndrome. The chain links TRBV9 to TRBJ2-5; D is possibly TRBD2 (7 bases). The sequenced sample consisted of CD8+ T cells from PBMCs. The CDR3 is CASSGGSGGETQYF. For the CDR3, the DNA is TGTGCCAGCTCGGGGGGCTCGGGAGGAGAGACCCAGTACTTC.